This T cell receptor beta chain was observed in a study of blood T cell repertoires in COVID-19. This CDR3 is built from 13 residues. This table comes from immunoSEQ multiplex PCR, and its TCRdb copy is limited to in-frame clones, with some not included. The sample carries more than 50,000 clones, around 90% recorded once. The rearrangement joins TRBV12-2 to TRBJ1-2; the table's D call, TRBD1, was not checked against the DNA. TRBV12-2 is described as a pseudogene. Sequenced sample: peripheral blood. The receptor was derived from a man older than 75 with acute or convalescent COVID-19. CDR3 DNA sequence: TGTGCAAGTCGCTCCCCCCCCAGCTATGGCTACACCTTC. This codes for CASRSPPSYGYTF.